The present entry profiles one T cell receptor (beta chain) with its context. This clonotype occurred a few times. It has no known antigen specificity. No per-base quality is available; no much larger clone lies one base away. Receptor amplification or capture employed 5' RACE. The sequencer was an Illumina HiSeq 2000. Template switching introduced a universal primer binding site; the final cDNA contained a unique molecular identifier, enabling accurate counting of TCR cDNA molecules. Specific primers in the conserved constant-segment region were used to synthesize first-strand cDNA for TCR alpha and beta chains. Each cDNA library was double barcoded, with a SMART-Mk sample barcode plus Illumina barcodes, to control for contamination. TruSeq adapter sequences and Illumina sample barcodes were added in two successive PCR steps. The Illumina HiSeq platform was used with custom primers to sequence TCR alpha and beta cDNA libraries. The original pipeline was this. MiGEC processed the raw reads to extract unique molecular identifiers, while MiXCR was used to determine the CDR3 positions. For each individual, recombination models were inferred using an EM algorithm with the repgenHMM and IGoR tools. The analysis of shared clonotypes was done with the tcR package in R, with sharing normalized by the product of cloneset sizes. To study raw recombination free of thymic and clonal selection effects, out-of-frame nonproductive sequences were analyzed. TCRdb redid the processing of the public reads, applying fastp at Q25 and MiXCR, and retained in-frame beta chains. Rows are combined by CDR3 protein, so each entry shows the most common genes and DNA. The V and J calls come from TCRdb's annotation, not from the publication. The sample profile shows 1.5 million to 2 million distinct CDR3 sequences; more than 30% of them were found once. The ten largest clonotypes hold about 0.27% of the sample.

The CDR3, from cysteine to phenylalanine, totals 17 residues. Only the CDR3 part of the read is kept: 51 bases, read in frame from the first base. Trimming removed 0 bases from V and 2 bases from J; the gene matches leave 5 bases unexplained. For CDR1 and CDR2, the germline V gene (reference sequence) lists MNHEY and SMNVEV. The data derive from a study of identical twins (dated by TCRdb to the mid-2010s). The study in broad terms: To test whether fetal clonotypes persist, the study used deep sequencing on TCR alpha and beta repertoires from monozygotic twins, unrelated adults of various ages, and cord blood. To rule out contamination, the twin experiments were replicated at different times with different library preparation protocols.

The full study reports these points: In monozygotic twins, out-of-frame TCR alpha sharing was systematically underestimated by recombination models, although the models agreed with sharing between unrelated individuals. Zero-insertion analyses could be partly confounded by invariant T cells such as MAIT and iNKT, though diverse VJ usage argued against such confounding for most clonotypes. Abundant cord blood beta clonotypes had fewer insertions, young adult naive repertoires showed a similar but weaker trend, and memory repertoires showed no such trend. In beta out-of-frame sequences, excess twin sharing was weaker, because having fewer shared sequences lowered the signal-to-noise ratio. Conclusions relied on cross-sectional statistical analysis, since the same donors could not be followed over many years. Out-of-frame TCR alpha sequences shared between twins showed an excess of low generation-probability sequences compared with coincidental sharing between unrelated individuals.

Every donor was a healthy Caucasian. This sequence was found in a newborn girl in good health. Recombination linked TRBV27 to TRBJ2-3; 10 of the junction bases match TRBD2. Sequenced sample: cord blood. The base sequence is TGTGCCAGCAGTTTATCCCCTAGCGGGAGTTTCACAGATACGCAGTATTTT. Translation gives CASSLSPSGSFTDTQYF.